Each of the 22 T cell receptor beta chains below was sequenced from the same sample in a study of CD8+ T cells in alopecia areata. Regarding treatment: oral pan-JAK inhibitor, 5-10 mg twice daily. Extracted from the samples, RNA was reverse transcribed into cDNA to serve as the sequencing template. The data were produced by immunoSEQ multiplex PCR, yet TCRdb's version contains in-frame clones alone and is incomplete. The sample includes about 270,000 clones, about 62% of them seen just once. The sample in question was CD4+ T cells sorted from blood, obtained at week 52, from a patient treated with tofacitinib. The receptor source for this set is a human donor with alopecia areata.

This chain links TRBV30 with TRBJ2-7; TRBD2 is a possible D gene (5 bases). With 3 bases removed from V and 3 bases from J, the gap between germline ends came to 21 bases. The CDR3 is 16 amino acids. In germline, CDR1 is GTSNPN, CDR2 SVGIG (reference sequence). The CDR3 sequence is CAWSARRGQALYEQYF. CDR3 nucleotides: TGTGCCTGGAGCGCCCGGAGAGGGCAGGCCCTCTACGAGCAGTACTTC. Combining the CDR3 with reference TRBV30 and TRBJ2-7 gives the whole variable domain SQTIHQWPATLVQPVGSPLSLECTVEGTSNPNLYWYRQAAGRGLQLLFYSVGIGQISSEVPQNLSASRPQDRQFILSSKKLLLSDSGFYLCAWSARRGQALYEQYFGPGTRLTVT.

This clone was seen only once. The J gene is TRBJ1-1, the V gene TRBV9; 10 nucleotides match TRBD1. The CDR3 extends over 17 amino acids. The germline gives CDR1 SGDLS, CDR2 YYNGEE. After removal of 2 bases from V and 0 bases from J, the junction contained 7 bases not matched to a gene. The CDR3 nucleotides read TGTGCCAGCAGCGTTGCCGGGACAGGGGCGCTGAACACTGAAGCTTTCTTT. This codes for CASSVAGTGALNTEAFF.

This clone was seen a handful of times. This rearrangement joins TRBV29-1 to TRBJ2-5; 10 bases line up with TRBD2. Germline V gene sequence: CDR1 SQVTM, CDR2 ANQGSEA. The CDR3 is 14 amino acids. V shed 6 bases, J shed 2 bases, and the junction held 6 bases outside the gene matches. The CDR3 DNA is TGCAGCGTCACTATAGCGGGGGGTCAAGAGACCCAGTACTTC. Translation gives CSVTIAGGQETQYF.

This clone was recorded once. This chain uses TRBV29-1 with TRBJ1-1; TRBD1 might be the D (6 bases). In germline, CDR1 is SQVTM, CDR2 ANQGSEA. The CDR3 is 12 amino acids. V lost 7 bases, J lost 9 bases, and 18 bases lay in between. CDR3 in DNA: TGCAGCGCCACTTTGGAAGGGGGGAAAGCTTTCTTT. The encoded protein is CSATLEGGKAFF.

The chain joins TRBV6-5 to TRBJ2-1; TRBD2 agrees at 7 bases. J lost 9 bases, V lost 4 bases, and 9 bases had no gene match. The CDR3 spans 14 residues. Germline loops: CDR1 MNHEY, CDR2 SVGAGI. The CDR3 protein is CASSSWGGGSEQFF. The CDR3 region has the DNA TGTGCCAGCAGTTCATGGGGCGGGGGTAGTGAGCAGTTCTTC.

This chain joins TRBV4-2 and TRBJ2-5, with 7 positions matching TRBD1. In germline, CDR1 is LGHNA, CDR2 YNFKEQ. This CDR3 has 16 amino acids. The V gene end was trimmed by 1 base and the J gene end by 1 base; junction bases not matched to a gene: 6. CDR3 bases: TGTGCCAGCAGCCAAGTTTTAGGGACAGTCCAAGAGACCCAGTACTTC. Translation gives CASSQVLGTVQETQYF.

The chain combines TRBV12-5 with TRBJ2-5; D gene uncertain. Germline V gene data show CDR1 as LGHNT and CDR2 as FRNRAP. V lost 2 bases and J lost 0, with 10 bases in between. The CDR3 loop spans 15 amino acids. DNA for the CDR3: TGTGCTAGTGGTTTGTATGTGTCAGACCAAGAGACCCAGTACTTC. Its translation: CASGLYVSDQETQYF.

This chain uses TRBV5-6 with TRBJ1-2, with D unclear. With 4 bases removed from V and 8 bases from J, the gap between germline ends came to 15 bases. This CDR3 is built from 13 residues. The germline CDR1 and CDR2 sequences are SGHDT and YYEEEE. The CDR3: CASSIPSGYGYTF. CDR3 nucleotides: TGTGCCAGCAGCATCCCCAGTGGTTACGGCTACACCTTC. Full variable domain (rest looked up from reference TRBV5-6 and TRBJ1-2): DAGVTQSPTHLIKTRGQQVTLRCSPKSGHDTVSWYQQALGQGPQFIFQYYEEEERQRGNFPDRFSGHQFPNYSSELNVNALLLGDSALYLCASSIPSGYGYTFGSGTRLTVV.

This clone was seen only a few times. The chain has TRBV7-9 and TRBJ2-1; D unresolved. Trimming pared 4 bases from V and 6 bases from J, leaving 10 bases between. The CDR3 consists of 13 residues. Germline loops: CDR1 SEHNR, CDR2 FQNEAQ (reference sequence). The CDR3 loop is CASSWTPTNEQFF. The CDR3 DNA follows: TGTGCCAGCAGCTGGACGCCTACCAATGAGCAGTTCTTC. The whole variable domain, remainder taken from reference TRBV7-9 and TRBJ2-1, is DTGVSQNPRHKITKRGQNVTFRCDPISEHNRLYWYRQTLGQGPEFLTYFQNEAQLEKSRLLSDRFSAERPKGSFSTLEIQRTEQGDSAMYLCASSWTPTNEQFFGPGTRLTVL.

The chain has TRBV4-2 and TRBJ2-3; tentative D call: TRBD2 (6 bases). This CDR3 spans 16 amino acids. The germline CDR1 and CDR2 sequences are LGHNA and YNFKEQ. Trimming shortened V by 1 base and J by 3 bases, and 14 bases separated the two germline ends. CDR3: CASSQASEGWTDTQYF. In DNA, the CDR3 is TGTGCCAGCAGCCAAGCGTCGGAGGGGTGGACAGATACGCAGTATTTT.

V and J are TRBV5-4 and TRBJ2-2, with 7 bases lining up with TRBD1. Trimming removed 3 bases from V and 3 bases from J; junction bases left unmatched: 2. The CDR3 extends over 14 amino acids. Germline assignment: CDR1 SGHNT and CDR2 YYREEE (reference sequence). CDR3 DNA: TGTGCCAGCAGCTACGGACAGGACACCGGGGAGCTGTTTTTT. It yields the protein CASSYGQDTGELFF.

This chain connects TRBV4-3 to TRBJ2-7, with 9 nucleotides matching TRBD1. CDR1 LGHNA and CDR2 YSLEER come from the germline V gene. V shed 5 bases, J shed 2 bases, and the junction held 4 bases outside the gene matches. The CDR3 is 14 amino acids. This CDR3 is CASSTRTGAYEQYF. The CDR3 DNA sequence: TGCGCCAGCAGCACCCGGACAGGGGCCTACGAGCAGTACTTC.

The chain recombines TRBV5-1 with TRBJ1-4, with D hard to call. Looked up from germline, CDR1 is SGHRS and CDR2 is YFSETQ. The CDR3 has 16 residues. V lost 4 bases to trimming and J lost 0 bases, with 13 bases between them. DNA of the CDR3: TGCGCCAGCAGCAGAAATGTAGGGTCAACTAATGAAAAACTGTTTTTT. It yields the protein CASSRNVGSTNEKLFF.

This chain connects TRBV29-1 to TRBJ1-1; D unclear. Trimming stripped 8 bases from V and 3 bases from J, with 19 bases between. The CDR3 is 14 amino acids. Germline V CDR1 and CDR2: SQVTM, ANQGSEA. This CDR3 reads CSYLLMFHHTEAFF. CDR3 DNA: TGCAGCTATCTATTAATGTTCCACCACACTGAAGCTTTCTTT.

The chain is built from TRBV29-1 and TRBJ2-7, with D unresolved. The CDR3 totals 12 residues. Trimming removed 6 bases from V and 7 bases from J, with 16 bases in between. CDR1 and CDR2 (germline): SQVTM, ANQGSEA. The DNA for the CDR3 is TGCAGCGTGCAAACCCTAAGTCTTGAGCAGTACTTC. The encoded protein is CSVQTLSLEQYF.

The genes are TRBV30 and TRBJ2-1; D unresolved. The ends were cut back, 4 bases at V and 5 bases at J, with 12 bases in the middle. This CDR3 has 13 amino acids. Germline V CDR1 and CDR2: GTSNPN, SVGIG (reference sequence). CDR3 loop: CAWTHSSDNEQFF. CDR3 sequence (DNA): TGTGCCTGGACGCACAGTTCTGACAATGAGCAGTTCTTC. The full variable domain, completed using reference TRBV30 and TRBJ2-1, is SQTIHQWPATLVQPVGSPLSLECTVEGTSNPNLYWYRQAAGRGLQLLFYSVGIGQISSEVPQNLSASRPQDRQFILSSKKLLLSDSGFYLCAWTHSSDNEQFFGPGTRLTVL.

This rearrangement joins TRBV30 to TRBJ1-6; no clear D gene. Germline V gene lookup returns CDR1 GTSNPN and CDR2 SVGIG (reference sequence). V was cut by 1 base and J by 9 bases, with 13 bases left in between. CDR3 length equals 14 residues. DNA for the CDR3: TGTGCCTGGAGTGCTGATAGTTCCGCTTCACCCCTCCACTTT. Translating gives CAWSADSSASPLHF.

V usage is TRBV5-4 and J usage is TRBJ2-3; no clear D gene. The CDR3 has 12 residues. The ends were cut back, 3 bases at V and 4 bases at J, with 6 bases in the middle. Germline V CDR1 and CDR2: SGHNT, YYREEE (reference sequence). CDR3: CASSWTSDTQYF. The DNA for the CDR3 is TGTGCCAGCAGCTGGACCTCAGATACGCAGTATTTT. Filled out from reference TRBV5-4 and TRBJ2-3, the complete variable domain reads ETGVTQSPTHLIKTRGQQVTLRCSSQSGHNTVSWYQQALGQGPQFIFQYYREEENGRGNFPPRFSGLQFPNYSSELNVNALELDDSALYLCASSWTSDTQYFGPGTRLTVL.

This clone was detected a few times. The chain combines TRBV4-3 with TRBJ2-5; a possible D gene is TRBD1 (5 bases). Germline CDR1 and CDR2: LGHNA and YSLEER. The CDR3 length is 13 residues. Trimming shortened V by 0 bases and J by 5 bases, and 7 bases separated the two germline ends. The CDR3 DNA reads TGCGCCAGCAGCCAAGATAAGGGGGAGACCCAGTACTTC. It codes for CASSQDKGETQYF.

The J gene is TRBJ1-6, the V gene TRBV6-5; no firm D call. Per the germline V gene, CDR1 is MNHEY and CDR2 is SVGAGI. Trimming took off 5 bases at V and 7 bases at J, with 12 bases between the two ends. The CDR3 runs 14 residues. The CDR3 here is CASSPRQVNSPLHF. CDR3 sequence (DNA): TGTGCCAGCAGTCCCCGACAAGTAAATTCACCCCTCCACTTT.

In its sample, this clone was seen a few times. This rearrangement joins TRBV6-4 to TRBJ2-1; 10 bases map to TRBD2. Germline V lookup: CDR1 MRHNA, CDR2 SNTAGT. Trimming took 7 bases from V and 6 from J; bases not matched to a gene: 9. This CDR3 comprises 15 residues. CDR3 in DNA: TGTGCCAGCACCTCCGCCGGGACTAGCGCCAATGAGCAGTTCTTC. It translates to CASTSAGTSANEQFF.

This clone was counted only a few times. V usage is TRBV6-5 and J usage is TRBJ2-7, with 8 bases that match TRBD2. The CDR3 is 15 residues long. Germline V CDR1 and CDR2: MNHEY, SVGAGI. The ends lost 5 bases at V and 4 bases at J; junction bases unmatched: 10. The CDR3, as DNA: TGTGCCAGCAGTCCAGCGGGGGTGGAGACTTACGAGCAGTACTTC. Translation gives CASSPAGVETYEQYF.